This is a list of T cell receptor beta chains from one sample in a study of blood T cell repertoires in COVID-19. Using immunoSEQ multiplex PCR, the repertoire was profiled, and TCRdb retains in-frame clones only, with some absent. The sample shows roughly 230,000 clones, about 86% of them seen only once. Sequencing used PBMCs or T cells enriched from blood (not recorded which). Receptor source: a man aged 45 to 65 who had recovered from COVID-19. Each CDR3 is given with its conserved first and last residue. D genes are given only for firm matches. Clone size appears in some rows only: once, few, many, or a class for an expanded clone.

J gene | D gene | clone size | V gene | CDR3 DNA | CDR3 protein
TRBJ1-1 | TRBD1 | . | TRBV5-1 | TGCGCCAGCAGCCTCCTGGGGTACACAGGGGAAGAAGCTTTCTTT | CASSLLGYTGEEAFF
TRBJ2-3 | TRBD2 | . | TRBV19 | TGTGCCAGTAGTACCCTGTCGGGAGGGATAACAGATACGCAGTATTTT | CASSTLSGGITDTQYF
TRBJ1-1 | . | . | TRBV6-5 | TGTGCCAGCACTACAGGGCCCACTGAAGCTTTCTTT | CASTTGPTEAFF
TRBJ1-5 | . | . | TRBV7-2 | TGTGCCAGCAGCTTAGACCCAGGGACAACGAGCAATCAGCCCCAGCATTTT | CASSLDPGTTSNQPQHF
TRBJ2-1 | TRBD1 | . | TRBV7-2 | TGTGCCAGCAGCATAGGGGTAAGGGACAGGGATGAGCAGTTCTTC | CASSIGVRDRDEQFF
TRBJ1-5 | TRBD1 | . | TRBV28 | TGTGCCAGCAGTACCGTCGGACAGGGAAGCAATCAGCCCCAGCATTTT | CASSTVGQGSNQPQHF
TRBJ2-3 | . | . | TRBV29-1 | TGCAGCGTTGGGGAGGACACAGATACGCAGTATTTT | CSVGEDTDTQYF
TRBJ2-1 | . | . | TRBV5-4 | TGTGCCAGCAGCTTGTCGTCTAGTTCCCCCAATGAGCAGTTCTTC | CASSLSSSSPNEQFF
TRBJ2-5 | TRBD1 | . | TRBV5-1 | TGCGCCAGCAGCTCAACAGGGGCGGGTGAGACCCAGTACTTC | CASSSTGAGETQYF
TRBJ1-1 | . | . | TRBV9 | TGTGCCAGCAGCGTAGCTGGGGCAGGGAACACTGAAGCTTTCTTT | CASSVAGAGNTEAFF
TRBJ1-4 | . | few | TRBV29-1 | TGCGGAGGGAGGGGGGCGCTGGGATTTGAAAAACTGTTTTTT | CGGRGALGFEKLFF
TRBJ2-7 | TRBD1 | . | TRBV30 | TGTGCCTGGAGTGGAGAGACAGGGACCGAGCAGTACTTC | CAWSGETGTEQYF
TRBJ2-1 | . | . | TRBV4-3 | TGCGCCAGCAGCCAAGATACCTCTAGGAATGAGCAGTTCTTC | CASSQDTSRNEQFF
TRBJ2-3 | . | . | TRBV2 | TGTGCCAGCAGTGAAGGCTACAGCACAGATACGCAGTATTTT | CASSEGYSTDTQYF
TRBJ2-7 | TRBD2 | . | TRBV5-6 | TGTGCCAGCAGCCCAGGACTAGTTTCCTACGAGCAGTACTTC | CASSPGLVSYEQYF
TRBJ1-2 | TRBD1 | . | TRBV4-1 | TGCGCCAGCAGCCAGGGTCCAGGGGGCTGGGGCTACACCTTC | CASSQGPGGWGYTF
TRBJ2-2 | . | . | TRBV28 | TGTGCCAGCAGTTTATTCCAGGGCGGGGAGCTGTTTTTT | CASSLFQGGELFF
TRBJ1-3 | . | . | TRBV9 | TGTGCCAGCAGCGTAGCTCCAGCGCGTTCTGGAAACACCATATATTTT | CASSVAPARSGNTIYF
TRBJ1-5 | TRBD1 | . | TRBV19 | TGTGCCAGTAGTATAGTCCGGACAGGGAATCAGCCCCAGCATTTT | CASSIVRTGNQPQHF
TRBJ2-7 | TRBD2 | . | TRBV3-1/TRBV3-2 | TGTGCCAGCAGCCCCCCTGGAGCGGGGGACATGGAGCAGTACTTC | CASSPPGAGDMEQYF
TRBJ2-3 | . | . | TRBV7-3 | TGTGCCAGCAGCCAAGGGGCAGAACTCACAGATACGCAGTATTTT | CASSQGAELTDTQYF
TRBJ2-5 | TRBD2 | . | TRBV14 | TGTGCCATAAGACTAGCGGAAGAGACCCAGTACTTC | CAIRLAEETQYF
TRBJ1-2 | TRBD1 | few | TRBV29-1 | TGCAGCGCCCAGCCAGGGACAGGGGATGGCTACACCTTC | CSAQPGTGDGYTF
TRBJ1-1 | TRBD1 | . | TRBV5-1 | TGCGCCAGCAGGAGGGACAGGGGTGGGCACACTGAAGCTTTCTTT | CASRRDRGGHTEAFF
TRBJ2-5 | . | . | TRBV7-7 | TGTGCTAGCGGAAGGACAGGACAAGAGACCCAGTACTTC | CASGRTGQETQYF
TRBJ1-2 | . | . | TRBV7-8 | TGTGCCAGCAGCATCCACCGAGAATATGGCTACACCTTC | CASSIHREYGYTF
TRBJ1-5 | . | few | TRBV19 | TGTGCCAGTAGTTCCCTCCGGGATAACTTCCTGGGATATCAGCCCCAGCATTTT | CASSSLRDNFLGYQPQHF
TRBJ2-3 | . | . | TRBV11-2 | TGTGCCAGCAGCTCCAGGGTTAGCGGAACAGATACGCAGTATTTT | CASSSRVSGTDTQYF
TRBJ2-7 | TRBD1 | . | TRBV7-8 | TGTGCCAGCACCCGGACAGGGGGCTCCTACGAGCAGTACTTC | CASTRTGGSYEQYF